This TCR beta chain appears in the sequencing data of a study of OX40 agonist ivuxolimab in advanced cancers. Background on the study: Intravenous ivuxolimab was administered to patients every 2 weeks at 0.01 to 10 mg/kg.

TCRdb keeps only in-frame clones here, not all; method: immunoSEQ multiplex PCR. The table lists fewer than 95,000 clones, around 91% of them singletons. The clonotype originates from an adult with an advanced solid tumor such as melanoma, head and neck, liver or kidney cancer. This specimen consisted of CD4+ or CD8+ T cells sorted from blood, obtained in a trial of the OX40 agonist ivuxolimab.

In nucleotides, the CDR3 is TGTGCCTGTCGGACAGGGGGCGTCTACGAGCAGTACTTC. The encoded protein is CACRTGGVYEQYF. The genes are TRBV30 and TRBJ2-7, with 11 bases aligning to TRBD1. Germline lookup yields CDR1 GTSNPN and CDR2 SVGIG (reference sequence). The CDR3 consists of 13 residues. The junction had 4 bases not matched to a gene; V was cut back by 6 bases and J by 3 bases.